Below, 5 T cell receptor beta chains from the same sample are listed, as sequenced in a study of shared clonotypes between healthy human individuals. Profiling relied on immunoSEQ multiplex PCR, and the TCRdb table lists in-frame clones only, not all of them. The repertoire includes roughly 1 million clones, around 82% of them detected once, and more than 0.45% sits in the top ten. Specimen: memory CD4+ T cells from PBMCs. Subset: CD45RA-negative fraction. The receptor source for this set is a man younger than 35 in good health. Some clones in this sample may be carry-over from other donors' samples.

This clone was observed a single time. This sequence joins TRBV7-6 and TRBJ2-5; 11 nucleotides agree with TRBD1. The CDR3 consists of 16 residues. CDR1 is SGHVS and CDR2 is FNYEAQ in the germline V gene. The junction had 13 bases not matched to a gene; V was cut back by 8 bases and J by 5 bases. The CDR3 loop reads CASCLGWTGGAETQYF. CDR3 coding DNA: TGTGCCAGCTGCCTTGGTTGGACAGGGGGCGCGGAGACCCAGTACTTC.

The V and J genes are TRBV9 and TRBJ1-2; 9 bases fit TRBD1. After removal of 4 bases from V and 7 bases from J, the junction contained 11 bases not matched to a gene. The germline V gene encodes CDR1 SGDLS and CDR2 YYNGEE. This CDR3 has 15 residues. As DNA, the CDR3 is TGTGCCAGCAGCCTAAGCACAGGGGGCGCGTTTGGCTACACCTTC. Its protein is CASSLSTGGAFGYTF.

This sequence joins TRBV5-1 and TRBJ2-7, with 7 bases fitting TRBD1. Looked up from germline, CDR1 is SGHRS and CDR2 is YFSETQ. This CDR3 is built from 15 residues. V lost 3 bases and J lost 1; bases outside the gene matches: 7. The CDR3 DNA reads TGCGCCAGCAGCTACCGCGAGGGGGCTTCCTACGAGCAGTACTTC. Translated, it gives CASSYREGASYEQYF.

This sequence joins TRBV28 and TRBJ2-3, with 9 nucleotides matching TRBD1. Germline V gene data show CDR1 as MDHEN and CDR2 as SYDVKM. The ends lost 3 bases at V and 4 bases at J; junction bases unmatched: 14. The CDR3 totals 18 residues. The CDR3 sequence is CASSFGLQGALSADTQYF. The CDR3 DNA is TGTGCCAGCAGTTTCGGTCTACAGGGGGCGTTATCTGCAGATACGCAGTATTTT.

The CDR3 protein is CASSLAINRGQAETQYF. In DNA, the CDR3 is TGTGCCAGCAGCCTCGCCATTAACAGGGGGCAAGCGGAGACCCAGTACTTC. The genes are TRBV7-9 and TRBJ2-5, with TRBD1 identical over 9 bases. Germline V gene data show CDR1 as SEHNR and CDR2 as FQNEAQ (reference sequence). The CDR3 contains 17 residues. The V gene end was trimmed by 5 bases and the J gene end by 5 bases; junction bases not matched to a gene: 15. The complete variable domain, with remaining parts taken from reference TRBV7-9 and TRBJ2-5, reads DTGVSQNPRHKITKRGQNVTFRCDPISEHNRLYWYRQTLGQGPEFLTYFQNEAQLEKSRLLSDRFSAERPKGSFSTLEIQRTEQGDSAMYLCASSLAINRGQAETQYFGPGTRLLVL.